This T cell receptor beta chain comes out of a study of T cell responses to AZD1222 COVID-19 vaccine. TCRdb's copy holds only in-frame clones and misses some; the assay was immunoSEQ multiplex PCR. The sample holds under 150,000 clones, approximately 90% seen once. This clone was observed a single time. Its specificity is not known. This CDR3 contains 15 residues. Germline V lookup: CDR1 MNHEY, CDR2 SMNVEV (reference sequence). V trimming: 0 bases; J trimming: 8 bases; junction bases outside the gene matches: 4. Findings of the study overall: Clonal diversity was possibly underestimated, and the donors were mostly white British, with more females. Across spike, vaccine-associated CD4 TCRs were found, dominant at 160-218 and 743-854. Among spike-specific TCRs, nearly half reportedly target unmutated variant regions.

This TCR derives from an adult in good health. The chain carries TRBV27 and TRBJ2-3; 11 nucleotides line up with TRBD2. Source: peripheral blood, taken on day 0 of AZD1222 vaccination. CDR3 bases: TGTGCCAGCAGTTTATCTAGCGGGGGGGCCGGTACGCAGTATTTT. Amino acids: CASSLSSGGAGTQYF.